The text below deals with one T cell receptor (beta chain). What it binds is not known. The CDR3 is made up of 16 amino acids. Germline-derived CDR1 and CDR2 are SGHRS and YFSETQ. The V segment lost 1 base and the J segment 1 base; nucleotides outside the gene matches: 6. The sample comes from a study of cytomegalovirus exposure and HLA in healthy donors. General study findings and limits: Later, an analysis found that TCR clusters from the first cohort tended to co-occur in the roughly 110 validation repertoires. The investigators catalogued 150 or so TCR beta chains as cytomegalovirus-associated.

The repertoire was sequenced with immunoSEQ multiplex PCR; TCRdb's copy has only in-frame clones and lacks some. In the table there are 100,000 or so clones, over 85% of which are singletons. The validation cohort, a group of more than 95 subjects, included the donors and was separate from the approximately 680-subject first cohort. The chain combines TRBV5-1 with TRBJ2-3; TRBD2 aligns across 7 bases. The sample was PBMCs. The TCR originated in a woman younger than 35 in good health and CMV-seronegative. This CDR3 reads CASSLISGIGTDTQYF. The CDR3 DNA reads as TGCGCCAGCAGCTTGATCAGCGGGATAGGCACAGATACGCAGTATTTT. Full variable domain (missing parts from reference TRBV5-1 and TRBJ2-3): KAGVTQTPRYLIKTRGQQVTLSCSPISGHRSVSWYQQTPGQGLQFLFEYFSETQRNKGNFPGRFSGRQFSNSRSEMNVSTLELGDSALYLCASSLISGIGTDTQYFGPGTRLTVL.